This note documents a single TCR beta chain sequence. What this receptor recognizes is not known. No base quality values were provided; no much bigger clone lies one nucleotide off. The meaning of the sample's time point label: peripheral blood before pembrolizumab. Mismatch repair deficiency in every enrolled patient was established by polymerase chain reaction or immunohistochemistry. TCR sequencing was performed for a few patients who responded to pembrolizumab therapy. The phase II trial prospectively evaluated PD-1 blockade with pembrolizumab in advanced mismatch repair-deficient cancers, independent of tissue of origin. Peripheral blood T cell samples were gathered serially, both before PD-1 blockade started and at multiple time points afterward. Blood sampling time points were reported as weeks after the first dose of pembrolizumab. This sample stems from a study of PD-1 blockade in mismatch repair-deficient tumors (dated by TCRdb to the late 2010s). Regarding the study in general: Between September 2013 and late 2016, 75 to 95 consecutive patients with about 12 mismatch repair-deficient cancer types, all previously treated and progressing, were enrolled in the trial. Tumor-associated T cell clones were tracked in the peripheral blood of patients responding to PD-1 blockade by deep sequencing of TCR CDR3 regions.

Library generation was performed with the immunoSEQ multiplex PCR assay. This is the immuneACCESS table as TCRdb keeps it, with only in-frame sequences that have V and J called. A part of the clones is gone; compared with another copy, unresolved V genes explain less than half, and the rest is unexplained. The sample has some 50,000 clones on record, approximately 80% of them singletons. In total, the top ten clones hold 2.5% to 4% of the sample. Findings and caveats that apply to the study as a whole: After pembrolizumab, tumor-resident clones, which were often undetectable in blood before treatment, expanded rapidly and then contracted, generally ahead of radiologic responses.

Ends trimmed: V by 0 bases, J by 5 bases; bases unmatched to a gene: 4. From the germline V gene, CDR1 is SGHRS and CDR2 is YFSETQ. Its CDR3 holds 14 amino acids, cysteine through phenylalanine. The CDR3 DNA has 42 bases and is translated from base 1. The rearranged chain carries TRBV5-1 and TRBJ2-7; 8 nucleotides in the junction match TRBD2. The TCR comes from an adult with mismatch repair-deficient cancer. The sample in question was PBMCs, obtained before pembrolizumab treatment. The CDR3 amino acid sequence is: CASSLEAGVDEQYF. Read as DNA, the sequence is TGCGCCAGCAGCTTGGAAGCGGGAGTGGACGAGCAGTACTTC.